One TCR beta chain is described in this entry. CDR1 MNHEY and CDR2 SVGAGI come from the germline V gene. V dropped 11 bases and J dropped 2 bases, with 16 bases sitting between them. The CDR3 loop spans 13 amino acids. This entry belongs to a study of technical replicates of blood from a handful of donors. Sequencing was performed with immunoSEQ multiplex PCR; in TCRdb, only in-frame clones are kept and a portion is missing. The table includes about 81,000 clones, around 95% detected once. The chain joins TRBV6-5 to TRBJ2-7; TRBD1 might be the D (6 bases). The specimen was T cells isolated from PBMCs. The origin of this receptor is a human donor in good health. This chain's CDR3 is CAATQGRTYEQYF. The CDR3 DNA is TGTGCCGCCACACAGGGTAGGACCTACGAGCAGTACTTC.